The rows below give T cell receptor beta chains drawn from one sample of a study of blood T cell repertoires in COVID-19. Clones were read by immunoSEQ multiplex PCR, and TCRdb kept only the in-frame ones, dropping some. The sample yields 200,000 or so clones, less than 90% seen once. The sequenced material came from PBMCs or T cells enriched from blood (not recorded which). The receptors come from a woman in her 30s who had recovered from COVID-19. The conserved cysteine and the conserved F or W are not part of the CDR3 here.

TRBV13	TRBJ1-1	ASSSDTQNTEAF
TRBV4-3	TRBJ2-7	ASSQVASGGYEQY
TRBV10-3	TRBJ1-5	ATCEQGPDQPQH
TRBV19	TRBJ1-4	ASSSDRATNEKLF
TRBV15	TRBJ2-1	ATPWTVPNEQF
TRBV4-3	TRBJ2-3	ASSQVDGGAGDTQY
TRBV29-1	TRBJ1-1	SVESKGGTEAF
TRBV29-1	TRBJ2-6	SASSGGNSGANVLT
TRBV23-1	TRBJ2-7	ASSQSPPDRDTDYEQY
TRBV6-5	TRBJ2-3	ATISPLATDTQY
TRBV5-1	TRBJ2-7	ASSFVSSYEQY
TRBV7-9	TRBJ1-3	ASSLEPTIY
TRBV3-1/TRBV3-2	TRBJ1-5	ASSVTGGLNQPQH
TRBV7-9	TRBJ2-1	ASSTRQGAGTNEQF
TRBV10-3	TRBJ1-6	ATSGGFDSPLH
TRBV29-1	TRBJ1-4	SANRAGGEKLF
TRBV7-9	TRBJ1-2	ASSLETGYT
TRBV5-4	TRBJ1-2	ASTGLGRNYGYT
TRBV5-5	TRBJ2-4	ASSSNRQGARGAAKNIQY
TRBV4-1	TRBJ1-1	ASSQDTTGGAEAF
TRBV3-1/TRBV3-2	TRBJ2-5	ASSLPRGAETQY
TRBV2	TRBJ1-1	ASSGQGTLYTEAF
TRBV5-4	TRBJ1-4	ASSSTGTNEKLF
TRBV6-5	TRBJ1-6	ASRSPRGSNSPLH
TRBV2	TRBJ2-7	ASGERVAGDEQY
TRBV5-8	TRBJ1-5	ASSGGLGNQPQH
TRBV5-6	TRBJ2-3	ASSLATGKRDTQY
TRBV7-7	TRBJ2-7	ASNSGEPTYEQY
TRBV9	TRBJ2-7	ASSRAGTHYEQY
TRBV9	TRBJ2-1	ASSALAGAYNEQF
TRBV5-6	TRBJ2-7	ASSLARYEQY
TRBV7-8	TRBJ1-4	ASSLDPGSNEKLF
TRBV9	TRBJ1-2	ASSVSGDYEGYT
TRBV7-3	TRBJ1-1	ASSLTSEGTAF
TRBV10-3	TRBJ1-1	AISDGGGREAEAF
TRBV4-2	TRBJ1-4	ASSQEGGTGTNEKLF
TRBV9	TRBJ2-5	ASSVAGQEQETQY
TRBV6-5	TRBJ2-7	ASSYARGYSYEQY
TRBV27	TRBJ1-1	AVRRGRGTEAF
TRBV6-5	TRBJ2-5	ASSYEGLAGRETQY
TRBV5-6	TRBJ2-7	ASSFSYLAGGPYEQY
TRBV11-2	TRBJ1-4	ASSLWARGSEKLF
TRBV7-2	TRBJ1-2	ASSISTGRAGYT
TRBV3-1/TRBV3-2	TRBJ1-6	ASSPQGRYNSPLH
TRBV10-2	TRBJ1-1	ASSAGQGGNTEAF
TRBV7-2	TRBJ2-7	ASSLGTPTYEQY
TRBV19	TRBJ1-1	ASNPPGQMNTEAF
TRBV6-5	TRBJ1-2	ASTGGTGYGYT
TRBV4-3	TRBJ2-2	ASSQDRANTGELF
TRBV18	TRBJ1-5	ASSPVGTGGIQPQH
TRBV6-5	TRBJ1-1	ASSYTRGSTEAF
TRBV2	TRBJ1-5	ASREGPNQPQH
TRBV6-5	TRBJ1-2	ASSTRTGYGYT
TRBV6-5	TRBJ1-5	ASRAQGAGNQPQH
TRBV11-1	TRBJ2-7	ASSGRTSGGLGEQY
TRBV3-1/TRBV3-2	TRBJ1-1	ASSQAGEAF
TRBV4-2	TRBJ2-2	ASSQDSAGWVTGELF
TRBV3-1/TRBV3-2	TRBJ2-7	ASSQHGTYEQY
TRBV6-1	TRBJ1-2	ASSEKGAVYGYT